These 20 T cell receptor beta chains were all obtained from the same sample, sequenced in a study of blood T cells in healthy people across ages. A second PCR, run for about 7 to 12 cycles, used a sample-barcoded 5' primer plus a J-beta primer mix. MiXCR, applied by TCRdb to the 5' RACE reads, yields one record per CDR3 protein. The sample contains 590,000 or so distinct CDR3 sequences, 25% to 30% of which appear only once. The sequenced material came from blood. The receptor source for this set is a woman of 80 years or more in good health.

This chain joins TRBV20-1 and TRBJ2-4; TRBD1 matches at 10 bases. Unmatched junction bases numbered 6, after V lost 2 bases and J lost 5 bases. Germline V gives CDR1 DFQATT, CDR2 SNEGSKA (reference sequence). CDR3 length equals 15 residues. The CDR3 DNA follows: TGCAGTGCTAGACGACAGGGGGCGCGGGAAAACATTCAGTACTTC. Its translation is CSARRQGARENIQYF.

At least ten counts were recorded for this clonotype. The genes are TRBV5-1 and TRBJ2-3, with D possibly matching TRBD2 (6 bases). Germline CDR1 is SGHRS and CDR2 is YFSETQ. This CDR3 spans 16 amino acids. V lost 0 bases to trimming and J lost 2 bases, with 13 bases between them. The CDR3 spells CASSLDGGGSTDTQYF. CDR3 nucleotide sequence: TGCGCCAGCAGCTTGGACGGCGGAGGGTCCACAGATACGCAGTATTTT.

The chain recombines TRBV12-3 or TRBV12-4 with TRBJ1-4; D call uncertain. This CDR3 is built from 15 residues. V lost 3 bases, J lost 0 bases, and 8 bases lay in between. The CDR3 sequence: CASSLGSSTNEKLFF. For the CDR3, the DNA is TGTGCCAGCAGTTTGGGCAGCTCAACTAATGAAAAACTGTTTTTT.

This chain connects TRBV6-5 to TRBJ1-6; 8 nucleotides agree with TRBD1. The germline CDR1 and CDR2 sequences are MNHEY and SVGAGI. The length of the CDR3 is 16 residues. J gave up 9 bases and V 2 bases, and 9 bases lay outside the gene matches. CDR3 residues: CASSYGGRQGSSPLHF. The CDR3 DNA sequence: TGTGCCAGCAGTTACGGGGGGAGACAGGGGAGTTCACCCCTCCACTTT.

This clonotype was seen many times. This chain connects TRBV30 to TRBJ2-3; D gene ambiguous. Germline CDR1 reads GTSNPN; CDR2 reads SVGIG (reference sequence). V was trimmed by 1 base and J by 0 bases, leaving 2 bases between them. The CDR3 is 12 amino acids. The CDR3 sequence is CAWSASTDTQYF. Written as DNA, the CDR3 is TGTGCCTGGAGTGCCAGCACAGATACGCAGTATTTT.

This clonotype was detected many times. This chain uses TRBV10-3 with TRBJ2-5, with 8 bases lining up with TRBD2. J lost 2 bases, V lost 0 bases, and 11 bases had no gene match. The CDR3 spans 18 residues. CDR1 is ENHRY, CDR2 SYGVKD, per germline. The CDR3 nucleotides read TGTGCCATCAGTGAGTCGAAACTAGCGGAGATAGAACAAGAGACCCAGTACTTC. Translating it yields CAISESKLAEIEQETQYF.

This clonotype showed up many times. V and J are TRBV7-2 and TRBJ1-5; D gene uncertain. The germline V and J ends were trimmed by 5 bases and 11 bases, with 19 bases remaining between them. This CDR3 contains 14 residues. Germline CDR1 SGHTA, CDR2 FQGNSA. The CDR3: CASSPVGSGVAQHF. In DNA, the CDR3 is TGTGCCAGCAGCCCCGTGGGGAGTGGTGTCGCCCAGCATTTT.

The rearrangement uses TRBV6-5 and TRBJ2-1; possible D gene TRBD1, 7 bases. The germline V gene has CDR1 MNHEY and CDR2 SVGAGI. Trimming took off 5 bases at V and 6 bases at J, with 14 bases between the two ends. The CDR3 is 14 amino acids. CDR3 DNA sequence: TGTGCCAGCAGTACGGGGGACAGATGCAATGAGCAGTTCTTC. Amino acids: CASSTGDRCNEQFF.

This chain uses TRBV24-1 with TRBJ1-2; possibly TRBD1 for D (6 bases). The germline V gene has CDR1 KGHDR and CDR2 SFDVKD. V was trimmed by 7 bases and J by 2 bases, leaving 13 bases between them. This CDR3 has 14 amino acids. CDR3 bases: TGTGCCACCAGCGATAGGGGGGGCAACTATGGCTACACCTTC. It is translated as CATSDRGGNYGYTF.

This clonotype was counted at least ten times. This chain links TRBV10-3 with TRBJ1-2; weak D call: TRBD1 (5 bases). Trimming removed 0 bases from V and 8 bases from J, with 16 bases in between. The CDR3 runs 15 residues. CDR1 ENHRY and CDR2 SYGVKD come from the germline V gene. CDR3 nucleotide sequence: TGTGCCATCAGTGAGTCTCGGAGGGAGAGGGGCGGCTACACCTTC. Protein sequence: CAISESRRERGGYTF.

In this sample, this clonotype turned up once. Compared with germline, one end of the junction differs, possibly owing to a read error. The V and J genes are TRBV7-2 and TRBJ2-5, with 7 bases aligning to TRBD1. CDR3 length: 14 residues. Germline CDR1 reads SGHTA; CDR2 reads FQGNSA. The CDR3 is CAGSLRGGLHGQYF. DNA for the CDR3: TGTGCCGGCAGCTTACGAGGGGGCCTTCACGGGCAGTACTTC.

This clonotype came up many times. This rearrangement joins TRBV7-2 to TRBJ2-5; tentatively, D is TRBD1 (7 bases). The ends were cut back, 4 bases at V and 5 bases at J, with 17 bases in the middle. CDR3 size: 15 residues. Germline-derived CDR1 and CDR2 are SGHTA and FQGNSA. The CDR3 DNA reads as TGTGCCAGCAGCTCCTGGACAGGAGGGGTGGAGACCCAGTACTTC. This encodes CASSSWTGGVETQYF. Combining the CDR3 with reference TRBV7-2 and TRBJ2-5 gives the whole variable domain GAGVSQSPSNKVTEKGKDVELRCDPISGHTALYWYRQSLGQGLEFLIYFQGNSAPDKSGLPSDRFSAERTGGSVSTLTIQRTQQEDSAVYLCASSSWTGGVETQYFGPGTRLLVL.

This clonotype has only a few counts. A clone one base away is much larger, so this may be a read error. The chain carries TRBV7-6 and TRBJ2-1; D gene uncertain. Germline values: CDR1 SGHVS, CDR2 FNYEAQ. CDR3 length: 14 residues. The V end lost 4 bases, the J end lost 7 bases, and 14 bases lay between the germline ends. The CDR3 sequence: CASSWSFFLNEQFF. Here the CDR3 DNA reads TGTGCCAGCAGCTGGTCTTTTTTTCTTAATGAGCAGTTCTTC.

This clonotype was seen at least ten times. The V call is TRBV7-2, the J call TRBJ2-1; the match to TRBD2 covers 7 bases. The ends lost 5 bases at V and 0 bases at J; junction bases unmatched: 10. The CDR3 consists of 17 residues. Germline V gives CDR1 SGHTA, CDR2 FQGNSA. CDR3 sequence: CASSPVPRGVSYNEQFF. CDR3 DNA sequence: TGTGCCAGCAGCCCAGTCCCACGGGGGGTCTCCTACAATGAGCAGTTCTTC.

This clonotype was detected only once. The genes are TRBV29-1 and TRBJ2-5; 8 bases are a match to TRBD1. Germline V gene lookup returns CDR1 SQVTM and CDR2 ANQGSEA. This CDR3 comprises 13 residues. V shed 7 bases and J 2 bases; nucleotides not matched to a gene: 6. The chain's CDR3 is CSGTGGEQETQYF. CDR3 coding DNA: TGCAGCGGAACAGGGGGTGAACAAGAGACCCAGTACTTC.

CDR3 DNA sequence: TGTGCCAGCAGCGGCGCCGGAGGACGGGGAAATTCACCCCTCCACTTT. Amino acid sequence: CASSGAGGRGNSPLHF. V gene TRBV5-6 combines with J gene TRBJ1-6; the D is unclear. The V gene lost 4 bases and the J gene lost 7 bases, with 18 bases spanning the gap. The germline gives CDR1 SGHDT, CDR2 YYEEEE. The CDR3 consists of 16 residues.

The genes are TRBV6-2 or TRBV6-3 and TRBJ2-7, with 9 bases matching TRBD2. V lost 4 bases to trimming and J lost 0 bases; unmatched junction nucleotides: 7. Germline V lookup: CDR1 MNHEY, CDR2 SVGEGT. The CDR3 has 16 amino acids. CDR3 in amino acids: CASSSLAGAYSYEQYF. The CDR3 bases are TGTGCCAGCAGTTCCTTAGCGGGGGCCTACTCCTACGAGCAGTACTTC.

In its sample, this clonotype was seen many times. This sequence joins TRBV4-2 and TRBJ2-5, with TRBD2 matching over 9 bases. This CDR3 contains 13 residues. V shed 9 bases and J 5 bases; nucleotides not matched to a gene: 7. CDR1 and CDR2 from the germline V gene are LGHNA and YNFKEQ. CDR3 residues: CASRAGGGETQYF. DNA for the CDR3: TGTGCCAGTAGAGCGGGGGGTGGGGAGACCCAGTACTTC.

Regarding this clonotype: This may be a read error: a much more frequent sequence differs by one nucleotide. This chain connects TRBV7-6 to TRBJ2-5, with a weak D call TRBD2 (7 bases). The DNA matches TRBJ2-1 better at its end, which makes the J call doubtful. This CDR3 has 18 amino acids. In germline, CDR1 is SGHVS, CDR2 FNYEAQ. The CDR3 DNA sequence: TGTGCCAGCAGCCGTAGGGCCTCGTGGGAGGGGGAACGAGAGACCCAGTTCTTC. Translating it yields CASSRRASWEGERETQFF.

In its sample, this clonotype was seen many times. CDR3 residues: CSATASAMNTEAFF. The CDR3, as DNA: TGCAGTGCTACCGCGAGCGCTATGAACACTGAAGCTTTCTTT. The chain has TRBV20-1 and TRBJ1-1; D is unclear. The CDR3 contains 14 residues. Germline V lookup: CDR1 DFQATT, CDR2 SNEGSKA (reference sequence). V was cut by 4 bases and J by 0 bases, with 12 bases left in between.